This entry lists 14 T cell receptor beta chains sequenced from one sample in a study of tumor-infiltrating lymphocytes in localized non-small cell lung cancer. Data came from immunoSEQ multiplex PCR; TCRdb stores just in-frame clones and leaves some out. Of approximately 15,000 clones detected, approximately 70% appear once; the ten largest clones hold roughly 9.6%. The sample taken for sequencing was lung tumor tissue. The receptor set was obtained from a human donor with non-small cell lung cancer.

V and J are TRBV30 and TRBJ1-2; the D is unclear. Germline V lookup: CDR1 GTSNPN, CDR2 SVGIG (reference sequence). V was clipped by 5 bases and J by 1 base, with 5 bases between them. The CDR3 is 11 amino acids. The CDR3 sequence is CAWDINYGYTF. The CDR3 DNA reads TGTGCCTGGGACATTAACTATGGCTACACCTTC.

This chain links TRBV19 with TRBJ2-5, with 14 nucleotides matching TRBD2. In germline, CDR1 is LNHDA, CDR2 SQIVND (reference sequence). CDR3 size: 18 residues. V trimming: 4 bases; J trimming: 4 bases; junction bases outside the gene matches: 11. The CDR3: CASSRGLAGAGWGETQYF. The CDR3 bases are TGTGCCAGTAGTAGGGGACTAGCGGGAGCTGGGTGGGGAGAGACCCAGTACTTC. Together with reference TRBV19 and TRBJ2-5, the CDR3 gives the full variable domain: DGGITQSPKYLFRKEGQNVTLSCEQNLNHDAMYWYRQDPGQGLRLIYYSQIVNDFQKGDIAEGYSVSREKKESFPLTVTSAQKNPTAFYLCASSRGLAGAGWGETQYFGPGTRLLVL.

CDR3 bases: TGTGCCAGCAGCGTCTTACAGGGGTCTAACACAGATACGCAGTATTTT. Protein: CASSVLQGSNTDTQYF. The V and J genes are TRBV9 and TRBJ2-3; 7 nucleotides agree with TRBD1. CDR1 SGDLS and CDR2 YYNGEE come from the germline V gene. This CDR3 contains 16 residues. Trimming took 2 bases from V and 2 from J; bases not matched to a gene: 8.

The rearrangement uses TRBV30 and TRBJ1-3; no firm D call. The V end was cut by 2 bases, the J end by 4 bases, with 9 bases between. CDR3 size: 13 residues. Germline values: CDR1 GTSNPN, CDR2 SVGIG (reference sequence). CDR3 residues: CAWSKTGGNTIYF. The CDR3 DNA is TGTGCCTGGAGTAAGACCGGGGGAAACACCATATATTTT.

The gene calls are TRBV5-5 and TRBJ2-2; 11 bases map to TRBD2. CDR1 and CDR2 from the germline V gene are SGHKS and YYEKEE (reference sequence). The J segment lost 5 bases and the V segment lost 4 bases, leaving 7 bases of the junction unmatched. This CDR3 has 16 residues. The CDR3 sequence: CASSVLAGELTGELFF. CDR3 sequence (DNA): TGTGCCAGCAGCGTACTAGCGGGAGAGCTGACCGGGGAGCTGTTTTTT.

The J gene is TRBJ2-5, the V gene TRBV19; D gene ambiguous. Germline lookup yields CDR1 LNHDA and CDR2 SQIVND (reference sequence). The CDR3 covers 14 residues. Trimming took 5 bases from V and 0 from J, leaving 10 bases between them. In nucleotides, the CDR3 is TGTGCCAGTAGTTATCGTAGCCACCAAGAGACCCAGTACTTC. It translates to CASSYRSHQETQYF.

The CDR3 DNA is TGTGCCTGGAGAGCTGGGAAAAACACCGGGGAGCTGTTTTTT. Protein sequence: CAWRAGKNTGELFF. The rearrangement links TRBV30 to TRBJ2-2, with D uncertain. The germline V gene has CDR1 GTSNPN and CDR2 SVGIG (reference sequence). The length of the CDR3 is 14 residues. V was pared by 3 bases and J by 2 bases, with 10 bases between.

The chain uses TRBV12-5 and TRBJ2-3; D is undetermined. Per the germline V gene, CDR1 is LGHNT and CDR2 is FRNRAP. The CDR3 contains 15 residues. Trimming cost V 1 base and J 6 bases, with 14 bases left between them. CDR3 in DNA: TGTGCTAGTGGTTTGGCATTAGAGGATGGGGATACGCAGTATTTT. It specifies CASGLALEDGDTQYF. Full variable domain (missing parts from reference TRBV12-5 and TRBJ2-3): DARVTQTPRHKVTEMGQEVTMRCQPILGHNTVFWYRQTMMQGLELLAYFRNRAPLDDSGMPKDRFSAEMPDATLATLKIQPSEPRDSAVYFCASGLALEDGDTQYFGPGTRLTVL.

This chain uses TRBV5-5 with TRBJ1-2, with D possibly matching TRBD1 (6 bases). Germline V gene sequence: CDR1 SGHKS, CDR2 YYEKEE (reference sequence). The ends were cut back, 4 bases at V and 0 bases at J, with 7 bases in the middle. The CDR3 has 13 amino acids. In nucleotides, the CDR3 is TGTGCCAGCAGCCAGGGGTCTAACTATGGCTACACCTTC. This encodes CASSQGSNYGYTF.

This clone has just a few counts. V usage is TRBV19 and J usage is TRBJ1-5; D unclear. The germline V gene has CDR1 LNHDA and CDR2 SQIVND (reference sequence). The CDR3 length is 18 residues. V lost 8 bases and J 0 bases, leaving 23 bases between the germline ends. The CDR3 DNA reads as TGTGCCAGTCGGGCGGGGTATTCGCAACAATATAGCAATCAGCCCCAGCATTTT. Encoded protein: CASRAGYSQQYSNQPQHF.

The J gene is TRBJ2-1, the V gene TRBV11-2; D is unresolved. The CDR3 has 12 residues. The V end was cut by 2 bases, the J end by 6 bases, with 5 bases between. Germline assignment: CDR1 SGHAT and CDR2 FQNNGV. The CDR3 loop is CASSLQANEQFF. CDR3 coding DNA: TGTGCCAGCAGCTTACAGGCCAATGAGCAGTTCTTC.

This clone was detected once. V gene TRBV5-4 combines with J gene TRBJ2-7; D unresolved. This CDR3 contains 13 residues. Trimming stripped 4 bases from V and 0 bases from J, with 8 bases between. Germline V gene lookup returns CDR1 SGHNT and CDR2 YYREEE (reference sequence). The CDR3 DNA sequence: TGTGCCAGCAGCCTAGGATACTCCTACGAGCAGTACTTC. It encodes CASSLGYSYEQYF.

This chain uses TRBV9 with TRBJ2-3; maybe TRBD2 (6 bases). This CDR3 is built from 18 residues. Germline CDR1 reads SGDLS; CDR2 reads YYNGEE. Trimming pared 0 bases from V and 0 bases from J, leaving 17 bases between. In DNA, the CDR3 is TGTGCCAGCAGCGTAGCTAGGGGCAGGGAGGCTAGCACAGATACGCAGTATTTT. Its protein product is CASSVARGREASTDTQYF. Together with reference TRBV9 and TRBJ2-3, the CDR3 gives the full variable domain: DSGVTQTPKHLITATGQRVTLRCSPRSGDLSVYWYQQSLDQGLQFLIQYYNGEERAKGNILERFSAQQFPDLHSELNLSSLELGDSALYFCASSVARGREASTDTQYFGPGTRLTVL.

This sequence joins TRBV7-8 and TRBJ1-3, with D unresolved. Trimming left V 5 bases short and J 0 bases short, with 8 bases between. Germline V gene lookup returns CDR1 SGHVS and CDR2 FQNEAQ. This CDR3 is 14 amino acids long. The CDR3 bases are TGTGCCAGCAGCCCTATTTTCTCTGGAAACACCATATATTTT. It yields the protein CASSPIFSGNTIYF. Together with reference TRBV7-8 and TRBJ1-3, the CDR3 gives the full variable domain: GAGVSQSPRYKVAKRGQDVALRCDPISGHVSLFWYQQALGQGPEFLTYFQNEAQLDKSGLPSDRFFAERPEGSVSTLKIQRTQQEDSAVYLCASSPIFSGNTIYFGEGSWLTVV.